This TCR beta chain was sequenced in a study of metastatic and nonmetastatic thyroid tumors. For the study at large: From malignant and benign thyroid patients, repertoires in blood and in tumor or nodule tissue were compared. Study results and caveats: The study reportedly found significantly higher TCR beta diversity in malignant thyroid tumors than benign nodules, in blood and tumor.

Concerning this clone: The antigen is not known.

Ahead of thyroid surgery, no patient had received treatment of any kind. Germline CDR1 SGHTA, CDR2 FQGNSA. The CDR3 extends over 13 amino acids. V lost 3 bases and J lost 6, with 10 bases in between. Original analysis: The authors used CDR3 differences across clinicopathological groups to build a distant-metastasis classifier for papillary thyroid cancer. TCRdb ran MiXCR on the PCR reads. The V and J calls and clone size come from TCRdb's table, not from the authors' own analysis. The sample yields more than 10,000 clones, almost 30% seen once. The gene calls are TRBV7-2 and TRBJ2-3; D not certain. The receptor was derived from a female donor with papillary thyroid cancer or a benign thyroid nodule (not recorded which). Some clones in this sample may be carry-over from other donors' samples. The sample taken for sequencing was tumor tissue. CDR3 loop: CASSFKPPDTQYF. The CDR3 DNA is TGTGCCAGCAGCTTTAAACCGCCGGATACGCAGTATTTT.